The 10 T cell receptor beta chains presented below share a single source sample, sequenced in a study of T cell repertoires in cytomegalovirus infection. TCRdb reanalysed the reads using MiXCR and keeps one entry per CDR3 protein. The sample holds 700,000 to 900,000 distinct CDR3 sequences, almost 30% seen once. The antigens these receptors bind are not known. The specimen was cultured CD8+ T cells from PBMCs, collected from culture after CMV antigen stimulation. The source is a human donor in good health (CMV status not recorded). Some clones in this sample may be carry-over from other donors' samples.

This clonotype was found many times. The V and J genes are TRBV7-2 and TRBJ2-5; D gene uncertain. Deletions cut 3 bases from V and 1 base from J, with 6 bases between. This CDR3 comprises 13 residues. CDR1 is SGHTA and CDR2 is FQGNSA in the germline V gene. The CDR3 bases are TGTGCCAGCAGCTTGAACACCCAAGAGACCCAGTACTTC. This translates into CASSLNTQETQYF.

This sequence joins TRBV7-3 and TRBJ1-5, with 8 positions matching TRBD1. CDR1 is SGHTA, CDR2 FQGTGA, per germline. The CDR3 length is 17 residues. The V and J ends lost 5 bases and 5 bases, in that order; junction bases with no gene match: 14. The CDR3: CASSPQTGAASHQPQHF. The CDR3 nucleotides are TGTGCCAGCAGCCCCCAGACAGGGGCGGCCTCTCATCAGCCCCAGCATTTT.

The J gene is TRBJ1-3, the V gene TRBV7-2, with D uncertain. The CDR3 has 16 residues. Germline V gene lookup returns CDR1 SGHTA and CDR2 FQGNSA. V was cut by 2 bases and J by 0 bases, with 11 bases left in between. In nucleotides, the CDR3 is TGTGCCAGCAGCTTACCGGAGACGGCCTCTGGAAACACCATATATTTT. Translating gives CASSLPETASGNTIYF. Full variable domain (remainder filled in from reference TRBV7-2 and TRBJ1-3): GAGVSQSPSNKVTEKGKDVELRCDPISGHTALYWYRQSLGQGLEFLIYFQGNSAPDKSGLPSDRFSAERTGGSVSTLTIQRTQQEDSAVYLCASSLPETASGNTIYFGEGSWLTVV.

This clonotype showed up just once. V usage is TRBV20-1 and J usage is TRBJ1-2; D may be TRBD1 (6 bases). There are 12 residues in the CDR3. V lost 5 bases, J lost 2 bases, and 9 bases lay in between. Germline-derived CDR1 and CDR2 are DFQATT and SNEGSKA (reference sequence). CDR3 coding DNA: TGCAGTGCTCACGACAGGAACTATGGCTACACCTTC. This sequence encodes CSAHDRNYGYTF.

The chain has TRBV12-3 or TRBV12-4 and TRBJ2-5; TRBD2 matches 9 bases. The CDR3 sequence is 15 residues long. V was clipped by 5 bases and J by 7 bases; unmatched bases: 11. The CDR3 loop is CASSTTSGLRGTQYF. The CDR3 region has the DNA TGTGCCAGCAGTACGACTAGCGGCCTCCGTGGGACCCAGTACTTC.

This chain joins TRBV27 and TRBJ1-5, with D maybe TRBD1 (5 bases). V was cut by 4 bases and J by 5 bases, with 12 bases left in between. The CDR3 runs 14 residues. CDR1 is MNHEY, CDR2 SMNVEV, per germline (reference sequence). CDR3: CASSSRGIDQPQHF. CDR3 bases: TGTGCCAGCAGTTCAAGGGGAATAGATCAGCCCCAGCATTTT.

This rearrangement joins TRBV14 to TRBJ1-5; 8 bases are a match to TRBD1. The CDR3 runs to 14 residues. V shed 4 bases and J 6 bases; nucleotides not matched to a gene: 5. Germline V gene lookup returns CDR1 SGHDN and CDR2 FVKESK. CDR3 protein: CASSPQGAGQPQHF. The CDR3 DNA reads as TGTGCCAGCAGCCCCCAGGGGGCAGGTCAGCCCCAGCATTTT.

The V and J genes are TRBV27 and TRBJ1-5, with 7 bases lining up with TRBD1. The CDR3 length is 15 residues. The germline gives CDR1 MNHEY, CDR2 SMNVEV (reference sequence). J gave up 0 bases and V 6 bases, and 5 bases lay outside the gene matches. The DNA of the CDR3 is TGTGCCAGCAGGGGGGACAGCTATAGCAATCAGCCCCAGCATTTT. Protein: CASRGDSYSNQPQHF.

This clonotype came up a few times. This chain connects TRBV7-9 to TRBJ2-5; 8 positions match TRBD1. Germline V gene lookup returns CDR1 SEHNR and CDR2 FQNEAQ (reference sequence). This CDR3 contains 14 residues. Trimming at V came to 5 bases and at J to 5 bases, leaving 7 bases not matched to a gene. As DNA, the CDR3 is TGTGCCAGCAGCACCCAGGGGGCGCGGGAGACCCAGTACTTC. Its translation: CASSTQGARETQYF.

The chain combines TRBV12-3 or TRBV12-4 with TRBJ2-6; D ambiguous. This CDR3 spans 15 amino acids. V lost 6 bases, J lost 0 bases, and 9 bases lay in between. The CDR3 loop is CASSPPLSGANVLTF. As DNA, the CDR3 is TGTGCCAGCAGCCCTCCCCTCTCTGGGGCCAACGTCCTGACTTTC.